The sequence of this TCR beta chain was determined in a study of OX40 agonist ivuxolimab in advanced cancers. Whole-study context: Earlier treatment with anti-PD-1, anti-PD-L1 or anti-CTLA-4 was permitted, and roughly 40% had received some.

The repertoire was sequenced with immunoSEQ multiplex PCR; TCRdb's copy has only in-frame clones and lacks some. The repertoire holds about 79,000 clones, with about 94% as singletons. The CDR3 totals 13 residues. Trimming shortened V by 6 bases and J by 5 bases, and 11 bases separated the two germline ends. Per germline, CDR1 MDHEN and CDR2 SYDVKM. The TCR originated in an adult with an advanced solid tumor such as melanoma, head and neck, liver or kidney cancer. The chain combines TRBV28 with TRBJ2-1, with no clear D. The starting material was CD4+ or CD8+ T cells sorted from blood, obtained in a trial of the OX40 agonist ivuxolimab. The CDR3 loop is CASRRILNNEQFF. In nucleotides, the CDR3 is TGTGCCAGCAGGAGGATATTGAACAATGAGCAGTTCTTC.